This T cell receptor beta chain emerged from a study of Graves' ophthalmopathy and Graves' hyperthyroidism. Study summary: Samples of peripheral blood were obtained at initial diagnosis, prior to treatment of any kind.

The germline V gene has CDR1 SGHAT and CDR2 FQNNGV. The CDR3 has 14 residues. Deletions cut 3 bases from V and 5 bases from J, with 13 bases between. Amplification targeted the TCR beta CDR3 regions, with RNA transcripts as the source material. HTBI primers served in a first-round RT-PCR, which a second-round multiplex PCR followed. Via MiXCR, TCRdb re-called the multiplex PCR reads, giving one row per CDR3 protein. Among roughly 400,000 distinct CDR3 sequences, around 19% were seen once, and the ten largest hold roughly 1.5%. Concerning this clonotype itself: Its specificity is unknown.

Those donors who had ophthalmopathy presented with moderate-to-severe activity, a CAS of ≥3, a NOSPECS of ≥4 and a duration under 3 months. Clinical symptoms, serum thyroxine, TRAb, thyroid ultrasound and orbital computed tomography determined diagnosis. Broader study findings: With just over 70% sensitivity and about 74% specificity, the model predicted ophthalmopathy progression.

This TCR was recovered from a young woman with Graves' ophthalmopathy. The J gene is TRBJ1-1, the V gene TRBV11-2; maybe TRBD1 (6 bases). Sequencing input: peripheral blood. CDR3 loop: CASSLGGTRTEAFF. The CDR3 nucleotides are TGTGCCAGCAGCTTGGGGGGCACGAGGACTGAAGCTTTCTTT.